The 14 T cell receptor beta chains below were found in one sample sequenced in a study of human T cells and chemical hapten exposure (dated by TCRdb to the early 2020s). Explained via the paper, the time point label denotes: patch test 1, 2 weeks after DPC sensitization. The treatment or condition label for this specimen denotes: therapeutic diphenylcyclopropenone sensitization with weekly scalp DPC. The receptor library was made with RACE. The sequencer listed for this sample is NextSeq 500. Starting from the raw public reads, TCRdb applied fastp trimming at Q25, assembled clones with MiXCR and retained in-frame beta chains. Records with the same CDR3 protein are collapsed into one entry carrying the most frequent genes and DNA. The sample table shows approximately 90,000 distinct CDR3 sequences, and about 10% are seen once. The biggest ten clones account for around 2.2% of the sample. Here the sequenced sample was whole blood, taken in connection with sensitization to the hapten diphenylcyclopropenone (DPC). Receptor source: a middle-aged man with alopecia areata. Some clones in this sample may be carry-over from other donors' samples.

V and J are TRBV5-4 and TRBJ2-2; the match to TRBD1 covers 7 bases. Germline values: CDR1 SGHNT, CDR2 YYREEE (reference sequence). The CDR3 has 13 residues. Trimming at V came to 4 bases and at J to 5 bases, leaving 2 bases not matched to a gene. In DNA, the CDR3 is TGTGCCAGCAGCGCACAGGGGACCGGGGAGCTGTTTTTT. It encodes CASSAQGTGELFF.

This clonotype was recorded at least ten times. This chain connects TRBV12-3 or TRBV12-4 to TRBJ2-5, with D perhaps TRBD1 or TRBD2 (5 bases each). V was clipped by 5 bases and J by 0 bases, with 19 bases between them. The CDR3 has 17 residues. The CDR3 DNA reads as TGTGCCAGCAGTCCCAGAAGAGGGGCAACGGACCAAGAGACCCAGTACTTC. It specifies CASSPRRGATDQETQYF.

The rearrangement joins TRBV3-1 to TRBJ2-2; 8 bases agree with TRBD1. The V and J ends lost 5 bases and 6 bases, in that order; junction bases with no gene match: 11. The CDR3 consists of 16 residues. Germline V CDR1 and CDR2: LGHDT, YNNKEL (reference sequence). The CDR3, as DNA: TGTGCCAGCAGCTACATGTGGACAGGGCGGGCCGGGGAGCTGTTTTTT. Its protein is CASSYMWTGRAGELFF.

This clonotype was counted a few times. The chain employs TRBV29-1 and TRBJ2-1, with TRBD1 matching over 9 bases. The germline V gene has CDR1 SQVTM and CDR2 ANQGSEA. The length of the CDR3 is 15 residues. The junction had 9 bases not matched to a gene; V was cut back by 8 bases and J by 1 base. In DNA form, the CDR3 reads TGCAGCTCTGAAACCGGGACAGGGTCCTACAATGAGCAGTTCTTC. It encodes CSSETGTGSYNEQFF.

This clonotype was detected many times. The V gene is TRBV13, the J gene TRBJ1-1, with 7 bases fitting TRBD1. CDR1 and CDR2 from the germline V gene are PRHDT and FYEKMQ (reference sequence). J was trimmed by 2 bases and V by 5 bases; bases with no gene match: 8. This CDR3 is 15 amino acids long. The CDR3 DNA reads as TGTGCCAGCAGCCTCTACAGGGGTTTAAACACTGAAGCTTTCTTT. Translation gives CASSLYRGLNTEAFF.

This clonotype was counted at least ten times. The chain couples TRBV6-2 or TRBV6-3 to TRBJ2-3, with 7 bases lining up with TRBD2. In germline, CDR1 is MNHEY, CDR2 SVGEGT. This CDR3 is built from 16 residues. V trimming: 4 bases; J trimming: 2 bases; junction bases outside the gene matches: 9. The CDR3 region is CASSSRPGGVTDTQYF. CDR3 nucleotide sequence: TGTGCCAGCAGTTCGAGGCCGGGGGGAGTCACAGATACGCAGTATTTT.

This clonotype was seen only a few times. The rearrangement links TRBV12-3 or TRBV12-4 to TRBJ1-2; D not certain. The CDR3 length is 14 residues. Trimming left V 7 bases short and J 5 bases short, with 17 bases between. As DNA, the CDR3 is TGTGCCAGCAACTCCCCACGGTCGGGTTATGGCTACACCTTC. Translating gives CASNSPRSGYGYTF.

The chain links TRBV6-1 to TRBJ2-7, with 11 bases that match TRBD1. Trimming took 9 bases from V and 4 from J; bases not matched to a gene: 8. In germline, CDR1 is MNHNS, CDR2 SASEGT. CDR3 length: 14 amino acids. The CDR3: CASLLRDRGYEQYF. CDR3 nucleotides: TGTGCCAGTCTCCTAAGGGACAGGGGGTACGAGCAGTACTTC.

This clonotype was observed many times. The V and J genes are TRBV2 and TRBJ2-4; 7 bases align to TRBD1. Unmatched junction bases numbered 17, after V lost 6 bases and J lost 6 bases. The CDR3 totals 17 residues. Germline lookup yields CDR1 SNHLY and CDR2 FYNNEI. The DNA for the CDR3 is TGTGCCAGCAGAGAGACAGGGTTTTCTCCCAACGCAAACATTCAGTACTTC. This codes for CASRETGFSPNANIQYF.

This clonotype was seen a few times. The chain employs TRBV15 and TRBJ1-5; 8 nucleotides agree with TRBD1. V lost 2 bases and J lost 5; bases outside the gene matches: 11. The length of the CDR3 is 17 residues. The germline CDR1 and CDR2 sequences are LNHNV and YYDKDF (reference sequence). CDR3 loop: CATSRRGRTGLYQPQHF. Written as DNA, the CDR3 is TGTGCCACCAGCAGACGAGGAAGGACAGGGCTTTATCAGCCCCAGCATTTT.

This clonotype was counted a few times. The chain is built from TRBV6-2 or TRBV6-3 and TRBJ2-7; 12 nucleotides match TRBD2. The CDR3 loop spans 15 amino acids. With 6 bases clipped from V and 3 bases from J, the junction kept 6 bases outside the gene matches. Germline V gene sequence: CDR1 MNHEY, CDR2 SVGEGT. The CDR3 DNA follows: TGTGCCAGCAGCCGGCCGGGACTAGCGGGCTACGAGCAGTACTTC. Protein: CASSRPGLAGYEQYF.

The table lists this clonotype with a few counts. J is TRBJ2-1 and V is TRBV24-1; D perhaps matches TRBD2 (5 bases). The CDR3 is 16 residues long. The germline CDR1 and CDR2 sequences are KGHDR and SFDVKD. Trimming took 4 bases from V and 2 from J, leaving 14 bases between them. The CDR3 nucleotides read TGTGCCACCAGTGAATCATGGGGAGACACCTACAATGAGCAGTTCTTC. Its translation: CATSESWGDTYNEQFF.

This clonotype was recorded a few times. The gene calls are TRBV7-8 and TRBJ1-1, with 12 bases fitting TRBD1. The CDR3 has 16 amino acids. The ends lost 4 bases at V and 0 bases at J; junction bases unmatched: 3. Germline V gene sequence: CDR1 SGHVS, CDR2 FQNEAQ. The CDR3 here is CASSWGTGGLNTEAFF. In DNA, the CDR3 is TGTGCCAGCAGCTGGGGGACAGGGGGCTTGAACACTGAAGCTTTCTTT.

The rearrangement links TRBV10-3 to TRBJ2-1; a weak D match, TRBD2 (5 bases). From germline, CDR1 is ENHRY and CDR2 SYGVKD. CDR3 length: 14 amino acids. The V and J ends lost 0 bases and 9 bases respectively, with 12 bases between them. CDR3 loop: CAISESYGKVEQFF. The CDR3 region has the DNA TGTGCCATCAGTGAGTCCTACGGGAAGGTTGAGCAGTTCTTC.